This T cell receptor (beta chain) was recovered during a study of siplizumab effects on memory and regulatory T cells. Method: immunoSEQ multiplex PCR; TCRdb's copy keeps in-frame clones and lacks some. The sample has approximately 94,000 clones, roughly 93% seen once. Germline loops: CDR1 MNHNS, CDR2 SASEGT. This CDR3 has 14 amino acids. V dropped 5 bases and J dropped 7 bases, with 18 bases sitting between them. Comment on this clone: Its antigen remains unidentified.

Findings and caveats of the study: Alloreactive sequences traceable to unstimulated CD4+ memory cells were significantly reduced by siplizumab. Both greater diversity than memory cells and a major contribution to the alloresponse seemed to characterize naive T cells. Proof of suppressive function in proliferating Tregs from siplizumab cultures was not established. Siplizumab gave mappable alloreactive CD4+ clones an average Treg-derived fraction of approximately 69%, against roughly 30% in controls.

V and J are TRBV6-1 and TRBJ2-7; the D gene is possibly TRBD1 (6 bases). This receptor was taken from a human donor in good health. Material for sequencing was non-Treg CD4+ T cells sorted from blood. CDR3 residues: CASSPTQGLWEQYF. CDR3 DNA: TGTGCCAGCAGTCCCACACAGGGTTTATGGGAGCAGTACTTC.